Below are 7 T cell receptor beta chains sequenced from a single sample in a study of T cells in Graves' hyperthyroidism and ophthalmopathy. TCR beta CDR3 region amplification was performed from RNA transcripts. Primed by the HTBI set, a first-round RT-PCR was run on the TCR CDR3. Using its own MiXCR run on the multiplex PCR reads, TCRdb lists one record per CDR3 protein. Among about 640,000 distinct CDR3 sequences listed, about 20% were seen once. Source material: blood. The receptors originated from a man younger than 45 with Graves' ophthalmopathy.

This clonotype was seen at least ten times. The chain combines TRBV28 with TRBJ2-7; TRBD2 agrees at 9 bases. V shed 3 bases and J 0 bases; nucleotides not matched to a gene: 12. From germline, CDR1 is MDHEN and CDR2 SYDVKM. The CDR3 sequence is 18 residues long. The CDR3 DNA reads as TGTGCCAGCAGTTTGGACCTTAGACTAGCGGACGCCTCCTACGAGCAGTACTTC. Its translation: CASSLDLRLADASYEQYF.

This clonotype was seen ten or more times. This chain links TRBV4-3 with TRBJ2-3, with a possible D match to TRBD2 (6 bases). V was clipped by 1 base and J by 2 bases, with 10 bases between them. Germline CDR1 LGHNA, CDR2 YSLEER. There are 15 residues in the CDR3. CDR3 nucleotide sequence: TGCGCCAGCAGCCAAGTTGGAGGGGCCACAGATACGCAGTATTTT. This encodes CASSQVGGATDTQYF.

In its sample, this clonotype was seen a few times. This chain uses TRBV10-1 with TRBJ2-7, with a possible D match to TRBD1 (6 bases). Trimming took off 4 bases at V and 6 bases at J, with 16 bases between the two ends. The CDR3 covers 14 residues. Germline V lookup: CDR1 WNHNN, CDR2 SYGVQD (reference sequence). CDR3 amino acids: CASSVLWGRPEQYF. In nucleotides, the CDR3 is TGCGCCAGCAGTGTCTTGTGGGGGCGACCCGAGCAGTACTTC.

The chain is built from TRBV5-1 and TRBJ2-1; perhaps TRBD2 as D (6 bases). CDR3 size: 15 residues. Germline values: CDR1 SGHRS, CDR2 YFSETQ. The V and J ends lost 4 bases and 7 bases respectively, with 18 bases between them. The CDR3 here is CASSQPGLSANEQFF. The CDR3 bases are TGCGCCAGCAGCCAGCCGGGACTGTCGGCGAATGAGCAGTTCTTC. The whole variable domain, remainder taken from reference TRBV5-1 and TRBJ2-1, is KAGVTQTPRYLIKTRGQQVTLSCSPISGHRSVSWYQQTPGQGLQFLFEYFSETQRNKGNFPGRFSGRQFSNSRSEMNVSTLELGDSALYLCASSQPGLSANEQFFGPGTRLTVL.

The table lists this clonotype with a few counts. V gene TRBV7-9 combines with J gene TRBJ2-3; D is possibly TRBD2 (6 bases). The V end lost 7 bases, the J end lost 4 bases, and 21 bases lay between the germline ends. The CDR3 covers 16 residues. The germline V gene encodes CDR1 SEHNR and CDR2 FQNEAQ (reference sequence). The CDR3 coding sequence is TGTGCCAGCAATCCCGTCACTAGCTCTCGCGCAGATACGCAGTATTTT. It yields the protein CASNPVTSSRADTQYF. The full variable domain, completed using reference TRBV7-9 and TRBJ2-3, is DTGVSQNPRHKITKRGQNVTFRCDPISEHNRLYWYRQTLGQGPEFLTYFQNEAQLEKSRLLSDRFSAERPKGSFSTLEIQRTEQGDSAMYLCASNPVTSSRADTQYFGPGTRLTVL.

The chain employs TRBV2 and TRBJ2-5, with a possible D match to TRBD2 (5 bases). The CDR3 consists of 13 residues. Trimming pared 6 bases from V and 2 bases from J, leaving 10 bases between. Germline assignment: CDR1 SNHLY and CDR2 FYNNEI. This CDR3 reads CASRVRGQETQYF. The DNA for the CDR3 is TGTGCCAGCAGGGTTCGGGGTCAAGAGACCCAGTACTTC. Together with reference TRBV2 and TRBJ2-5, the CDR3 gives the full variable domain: EPEVTQTPSHQVTQMGQEVILRCVPISNHLYFYWYRQILGQKVEFLVSFYNNEISEKSEIFDDQFSVERPDGSNFTLKIRSTKLEDSAMYFCASRVRGQETQYFGPGTRLLVL.

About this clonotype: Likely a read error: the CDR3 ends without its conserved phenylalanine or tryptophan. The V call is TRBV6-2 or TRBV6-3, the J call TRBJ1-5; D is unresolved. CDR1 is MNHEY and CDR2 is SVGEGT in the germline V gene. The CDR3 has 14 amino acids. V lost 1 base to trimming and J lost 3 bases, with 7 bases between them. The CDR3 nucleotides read TGTGCCAGCAGTTACTTGGAAAACAATCAGCCCCAGCATTCT. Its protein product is CASSYLENNQPQHS.